This T cell receptor (beta chain) was captured in a study of T-cell reconstitution after alpha-beta-depleted transplantation in children. Preparing the TCRbeta library involved the use of unique molecular identifiers. TCRdb re-derived calls from the PCR reads in MiXCR, one entry per CDR3 protein. Found here are hundreds of thousands of distinct CDR3 sequences, roughly 10% of them singletons; the top ten hold 5% to 7%. This clonotype has only a few counts. CDR3 length: 13 amino acids. V lost 8 bases and J 4 bases, leaving 14 bases between the germline ends. This chain links TRBV12-3 or TRBV12-4 with TRBJ1-2; D possibly corresponds to TRBD1 (6 bases). This TCR was recovered from a human donor who donated a stem cell graft to a child with acute lymphoblastic leukemia. The specimen was PBMCs from the stem cell graft donor, collected from the stem cell graft. CDR3 in amino acids: CASCYREVYGYTF. CDR3 in DNA: TGTGCCAGCTGCTACAGGGAAGTCTATGGCTACACCTTC.